This TCR beta chain was observed in a study of regulatory T cells in long-lasting Graves disease. Noted time point: persistent/refractory GD, antithyroid drugs over 5 years with positive TRAb. The authors made the TCR library using RNA they extracted from PBMCs. CDR3 regions were amplified by Arm-PCR using iRepertoire HTBI primers to build TCR beta libraries. One entry per CDR3 protein, called by TCRdb with MiXCR from the multiplex PCR reads. The table lists around 400,000 distinct CDR3 sequences, around 22% of them singletons. Sequenced material: peripheral blood mononuclear cells (PBMCs), taken when the disease was refractory, from a patient treated with antithyroid drugs. The receptor comes from a female donor with Graves disease.

CDR3 DNA: TGTGCCTGGAGTGCTGCGGAGCCAGCTGCCAATGAGCAGTTCTTC. Protein: CAWSAAEPAANEQFF. The chain employs TRBV30 and TRBJ2-1; D not resolved. V shed 1 base and J shed 6 bases, with 16 bases lying between them. This CDR3 has 15 residues. Germline V gene sequence: CDR1 GTSNPN, CDR2 SVGIG (reference sequence).